Following are 32 T cell receptor beta chains from one sample sequenced in a study of blood T cells in healthy people across ages. Using a J-beta primer mix together with a sample-barcoded 5' primer, a second PCR was run for about 6 to 12 cycles. TCRdb itself ran the 5' RACE reads through MiXCR, one entry per CDR3 protein. The sample has over 1,500,000 distinct CDR3 sequences; about 50% are singletons. The sequenced sample was blood. The receptors here all came from a woman aged 40 to 50 in good health.

This clonotype was counted a few times. The rearrangement links TRBV4-2 to TRBJ2-1; a possible D gene is TRBD1 (6 bases). Looked up from germline, CDR1 is LGHNA and CDR2 is YNFKEQ. V lost 0 bases, J lost 3 bases, and 15 bases lay in between. The CDR3 totals 17 residues. CDR3 DNA: TGTGCCAGCAGCCAAGATATAAGGGGGAACCTCTACAATGAGCAGTTCTTC. It encodes CASSQDIRGNLYNEQFF.

The chain is built from TRBV4-1 and TRBJ1-2; TRBD1 might be the D (5 bases). Per germline, CDR1 MGHRA and CDR2 YSYEKL. The CDR3 contains 15 residues. The ends were cut back, 6 bases at V and 6 bases at J, with 20 bases in the middle. CDR3 in amino acids: CASRRIGGFDNGYTF. DNA of the CDR3: TGCGCCAGCAGACGGATCGGGGGTTTTGATAATGGCTACACCTTC.

Worth noting for this clonotype: A junction end diverges from the germline sequence, so it may reflect a read error. This sequence joins TRBV11-2 and TRBJ1-2; TRBD1 might be the D (6 bases). Germline V gene lookup returns CDR1 SGHAT and CDR2 FQNNGV. This CDR3 has 13 amino acids. The CDR3 spells CASSFGQTYGYSF. The CDR3 DNA sequence: TGTGCCAGCAGCTTCGGACAGACCTATGGCTACAGCTTC.

This chain joins TRBV7-2 and TRBJ2-7, with D possibly being TRBD2 (5 bases). Germline lookup yields CDR1 SGHTA and CDR2 FQGNSA. This CDR3 is built from 14 residues. The V end lost 5 bases, the J end lost 5 bases, and 16 bases lay between the germline ends. The CDR3 is CASSPRTGRNEQYF. The CDR3, as DNA: TGTGCCAGCAGCCCCCGGACTGGCAGAAACGAGCAGTACTTC. The complete variable domain, with remaining parts taken from reference TRBV7-2 and TRBJ2-7, reads GAGVSQSPSNKVTEKGKDVELRCDPISGHTALYWYRQSLGQGLEFLIYFQGNSAPDKSGLPSDRFSAERTGGSVSTLTIQRTQQEDSAVYLCASSPRTGRNEQYFGPGTRLTVT.

The V call is TRBV20-1, the J call TRBJ1-2; D call uncertain. The CDR3 has 11 residues. V lost 3 bases to trimming and J lost 4 bases, with 6 bases between them. CDR1 is DFQATT, CDR2 SNEGSKA, per germline (reference sequence). The CDR3 bases are TGCAGTGCTAGTTGGGGCTATGGCTACACCTTC. Its translation: CSASWGYGYTF.

This clonotype came up a few times. This sequence joins TRBV6-6 and TRBJ2-6, with 7 positions matching TRBD2. The CDR3 consists of 16 residues. Germline-derived CDR1 and CDR2 are MNHNY and SVGAGI (reference sequence). V shed 8 bases, J shed 0 bases, and the junction held 7 bases outside the gene matches. CDR3 protein: CASRGRADSGANVLTF. Here the CDR3 DNA reads TGTGCCAGCCGGGGGAGGGCTGACTCTGGGGCCAACGTCCTGACTTTC.

This clonotype has only a few counts. The chain employs TRBV9 and TRBJ2-7; tentatively, D is TRBD1 or TRBD2 (5 bases each). V lost 0 bases and J 1 base, leaving 11 bases between the germline ends. The CDR3 has 15 residues. Germline CDR1 SGDLS, CDR2 YYNGEE. CDR3 protein: CASSVDEGRSYEQYF. CDR3 in DNA: TGTGCCAGCAGCGTAGATGAGGGACGGTCCTACGAGCAGTACTTC.

CDR3 in amino acids: CASSQGSGVGAFF. The CDR3 nucleotides read TGTGCCAGCAGCCAAGGTTCAGGTGTGGGGGCTTTCTTT. V and J are TRBV4-2 and TRBJ1-1, with D unresolved. This CDR3 contains 13 residues. Germline CDR1 LGHNA, CDR2 YNFKEQ. V was pared by 1 base and J by 11 bases, with 14 bases between.

The chain couples TRBV6-2 or TRBV6-3 to TRBJ2-5; D unresolved. Matching the DNA end better, TRBJ2-7 makes the J call doubtful. The V gene's germline CDR1 is MNHEY and CDR2 SVGEGT. The CDR3 contains 17 residues. The CDR3 loop reads CASSYSRFNPNTYEQYF. CDR3 DNA: TGTGCCAGCAGTTACTCAAGGTTCAACCCGAATACGTACGAGCAGTACTTC.

This chain uses TRBV5-6 with TRBJ2-1, with a tentative D call TRBD1 (6 bases). From germline, CDR1 is SGHDT and CDR2 YYEEEE. The CDR3 extends over 16 amino acids. V was cut by 3 bases and J by 13 bases, with 26 bases left in between. This CDR3 reads CASSSKTGVWGETQFF. Written as DNA, the CDR3 is TGTGCCAGCAGCTCGAAGACAGGAGTATGGGGAGAGACCCAGTTCTTC. The whole variable domain, filled in from reference TRBV5-6 and TRBJ2-1, reads DAGVTQSPTHLIKTRGQQVTLRCSPKSGHDTVSWYQQALGQGPQFIFQYYEEEERQRGNFPDRFSGHQFPNYSSELNVNALLLGDSALYLCASSSKTGVWGETQFFGPGTRLTVL.

The CDR3 DNA follows: TGCGCCAGCAGCCGTCTATTATCTGGGGCCAACGTCCTGACTTTC. It is translated as CASSRLLSGANVLTF. The rearrangement uses TRBV4-3 and TRBJ2-6; D is unclear. The V end lost 4 bases, the J end lost 1 base, and 8 bases lay between the germline ends. Germline CDR1 and CDR2: LGHNA and YSLEER. CDR3 size: 15 residues.

The V call is TRBV3-1, the J call TRBJ2-4; D gene uncertain. The DNA end favors TRBJ2-5, so the J call may be wrong. The CDR3 spans 14 residues. CDR1 and CDR2 from the germline V gene are LGHDT and YNNKEL (reference sequence). As DNA, the CDR3 is TGTGCCAGCAGCCCCAACCCCCATCTAGAGACCCAGTACTTC. Its protein is CASSPNPHLETQYF.

The chain links TRBV4-1 to TRBJ2-5; a possible D gene is TRBD2 (6 bases). The ends were cut back, 4 bases at V and 4 bases at J, with 19 bases in the middle. Germline V CDR1 and CDR2: MGHRA, YSYEKL. The CDR3 is 16 amino acids. The CDR3 nucleotides read TGCGCCAGCAGCCCCAGAGGAGGGGCAGTAGCAGAGACCCAGTACTTC. Translated, it gives CASSPRGGAVAETQYF.

The chain joins TRBV20-1 to TRBJ2-3; D unresolved. Germline CDR1 and CDR2: DFQATT and SNEGSKA (reference sequence). Between the trimmed V and J ends, which lost 0 bases and 2 bases, there was a span of 15 bases. The CDR3 extends over 16 amino acids. The DNA for the CDR3 is TGCAGTGCTAGAGAAAATCGTCAAGGGTTCACAGATACGCAGTATTTT. This sequence encodes CSARENRQGFTDTQYF.

In this sample, this clonotype turned up a few times. The V call is TRBV9, the J call TRBJ2-1, with TRBD2 identical over 8 bases. This CDR3 contains 15 residues. V lost 4 bases, J lost 4 bases, and 7 bases stayed unmatched. Germline CDR1 is SGDLS and CDR2 is YYNGEE. CDR3 DNA: TGTGCCAGCAGCACCGCTAGCGGGTCTTACAATGAGCAGTTCTTC. This codes for CASSTASGSYNEQFF.

V is TRBV7-9 and J is TRBJ1-2, with a weak D call TRBD1 (6 bases). The CDR3 spans 14 residues. Trimming stripped 5 bases from V and 7 bases from J, with 17 bases between. Germline CDR1 is SEHNR and CDR2 is FQNEAQ (reference sequence). CDR3 region: CASSARRDIRGYTF. The CDR3 nucleotides read TGTGCCAGCAGCGCCCGGAGGGACATTCGTGGCTACACCTTC.

This clonotype was detected only a few times. A much bigger clone sits one base away, suggesting this may be a read error. The CDR3: CASSCVNQETQYF. The CDR3, as DNA: TGTGCCAGCAGTTGCGTCAACCAAGAGACCCAGTACTTC. The chain combines TRBV28 with TRBJ2-5, with unresolved D. This CDR3 is built from 13 residues. The V and J ends lost 4 bases and 0 bases respectively, with 6 bases between them. Per germline, CDR1 MDHEN and CDR2 SYDVKM.

This clonotype appeared once. This chain links TRBV7-2 with TRBJ2-1; perhaps TRBD1 as D (5 bases). This CDR3 comprises 18 residues. Germline CDR1 is SGHTA and CDR2 is FQGNSA. The V end lost 5 bases, the J end lost 0 bases, and 20 bases lay between the germline ends. This CDR3 is CASSPTWGRQSSYNEQFF. The CDR3 DNA follows: TGTGCCAGCAGCCCCACTTGGGGCAGGCAAAGCTCCTACAATGAGCAGTTCTTC.

The rearrangement joins TRBV28 to TRBJ2-1; 9 bases align to TRBD1. The J segment lost 12 bases and the V segment lost 2 bases, leaving 11 bases of the junction unmatched. This CDR3 is built from 15 residues. Germline V gene sequence: CDR1 MDHEN, CDR2 SYDVKM. DNA of the CDR3: TGTGCCAGCAGTTTAAGGACAGGGGCCACTCCCCCGCAGTTCTTC. Translation gives CASSLRTGATPPQFF.

This clonotype was picked up a small number of times. The CDR3 DNA reads as TGCAGTGCCTGGGACAGGGGGAACTATGGCTACACCTTC. Translation: CSAWDRGNYGYTF. This chain connects TRBV20-1 to TRBJ1-2, with TRBD1 matching over 11 bases. The germline gives CDR1 DFQATT, CDR2 SNEGSKA (reference sequence). Trimming at V came to 6 bases and at J to 2 bases, leaving 2 bases not matched to a gene. This CDR3 contains 13 residues.

The CDR3 protein is CASRDLKRDFYQPQHF. As DNA, the CDR3 is TGTGCCAGCAGGGACTTAAAACGGGACTTTTATCAGCCCCAGCATTTT. This chain links TRBV27 with TRBJ1-5; a weak D match, TRBD1 (5 bases). The V end was cut by 6 bases, the J end by 5 bases, with 20 bases between. Germline V gene lookup returns CDR1 MNHEY and CDR2 SMNVEV (reference sequence). This CDR3 spans 16 amino acids.

This chain links TRBV29-1 with TRBJ2-1; TRBD1 is a possible D gene (6 bases). From germline, CDR1 is SQVTM and CDR2 ANQGSEA. Deletions cut 5 bases from V and 5 bases from J, with 13 bases between. The CDR3 is 13 amino acids. CDR3 amino acids: CSVRTEGNNEQFF. As DNA, the CDR3 is TGCAGCGTTCGGACAGAGGGGAACAATGAGCAGTTCTTC.

This clonotype was recorded a few times. The chain employs TRBV6-6 and TRBJ1-4, with D maybe TRBD1 (5 bases). In germline, CDR1 is MNHNY, CDR2 SVGAGI (reference sequence). The CDR3 totals 17 residues. V lost 0 bases and J 7 bases, leaving 18 bases between the germline ends. CDR3 residues: CASSYSRGGPGGEKLFF. In nucleotides, the CDR3 is TGTGCCAGCAGTTACTCGAGAGGAGGGCCCGGGGGTGAAAAACTGTTTTTT.

J is TRBJ2-3 and V is TRBV24-1; 10 nucleotides match TRBD1. The CDR3 loop spans 16 amino acids. The trim removed 1 base at V and 5 bases at J, leaving 5 bases unmatched. The germline V gene encodes CDR1 KGHDR and CDR2 SFDVKD. The CDR3 sequence is CATSDFSDRGKDTQYF. For the CDR3, the DNA is TGTGCCACCAGTGATTTCTCGGACAGGGGGAAAGATACGCAGTATTTT.

A note on this clonotype: The junction departs from germline at one end; a sequencing error may be responsible. The rearrangement uses TRBV6-1 and TRBJ2-3; the D gene is possibly TRBD1 (6 bases). The CDR3 loop spans 15 amino acids. CDR1 and CDR2 (germline): MNHNS, SASEGT. CDR3 nucleotides: TGTGCCAGCAGGGAAGGCCAGGGGATAACAGATACGCAGTATTTT. Protein product: CASREGQGITDTQYF.

This clonotype was seen once. The CDR3 sequence is CASSPYTVTRKGSYNSPLHF. CDR3 in DNA: TGTGCCAGCAGTCCCTACACGGTAACGAGGAAGGGCTCCTATAATTCACCCCTCCACTTT. V gene TRBV12-3 or TRBV12-4 combines with J gene TRBJ1-6, with no clear D. V was pared by 5 bases and J by 0 bases, with 23 bases between. This CDR3 has 20 residues.

A remark on this clonotype: A single base separates this from a much larger clone, so it may be a read error. The chain is built from TRBV2 and TRBJ2-1, with D perhaps matching TRBD2 (6 bases). V lost 9 bases and J lost 0, with 15 bases in between. The V gene's germline CDR1 is SNHLY and CDR2 FYNNEI. The length of the CDR3 is 15 residues. The CDR3 is CASAPGLDSYNEQFF. The DNA for the CDR3 is TGTGCCAGTGCACCGGGACTTGACTCCTACAATGAGCAGTTCTTC.

This clonotype occurred a few times. The V gene is TRBV7-2, the J gene TRBJ2-3, with D perhaps TRBD2 (6 bases). The CDR3 loop spans 13 amino acids. The V end lost 5 bases, the J end lost 8 bases, and 14 bases lay between the germline ends. Germline V lookup: CDR1 SGHTA, CDR2 FQGNSA. CDR3 sequence: CASSRGGEATQYF. CDR3 DNA: TGTGCCAGCAGCAGGGGAGGTGAGGCTACGCAGTATTTT.

The chain is built from TRBV4-1 and TRBJ2-7; D gene ambiguous. The CDR3 sequence is 16 residues long. CDR1 and CDR2 (germline): MGHRA, YSYEKL. V lost 3 bases to trimming and J lost 3 bases, with 18 bases between them. The CDR3: CASSQVITTQYYEQYF. The CDR3 DNA sequence: TGCGCCAGCAGCCAGGTAATAACTACCCAGTACTACGAGCAGTACTTC.

This clonotype has a handful of counts. The J gene is TRBJ2-1, the V gene TRBV18; the D is unclear. V was pared by 1 base and J by 2 bases, with 9 bases between. The V gene's germline CDR1 is KGHSH and CDR2 LQKENI. The CDR3 has 15 amino acids. CDR3 nucleotide sequence: TGTGCCAGCTCACCACTTCCGAATCCCTACAATGAGCAGTTCTTC. This gives the protein CASSPLPNPYNEQFF.

This clonotype was recorded many times. V usage is TRBV29-1 and J usage is TRBJ2-7, with D possibly TRBD1 on 6 matching bases. Trimming stripped 7 bases from V and 1 base from J, with 17 bases between. The CDR3 is 14 amino acids. Germline CDR1 is SQVTM and CDR2 is ANQGSEA. Written as DNA, the CDR3 is TGCAGCGCCATTTGGACAGACTCTTCCTACGAGCAGTACTTC. This encodes CSAIWTDSSYEQYF.

This chain joins TRBV5-5 and TRBJ2-7; D perhaps matches TRBD2 (6 bases). Trimming shortened V by 4 bases and J by 3 bases, and 17 bases separated the two germline ends. There are 15 residues in the CDR3. The V gene's germline CDR1 is SGHKS and CDR2 YYEKEE (reference sequence). CDR3: CASSEPGLGGYEQYF. The CDR3 DNA reads TGTGCCAGCAGCGAACCGGGACTGGGTGGCTACGAGCAGTACTTC.